The 20 T cell receptor beta chains below all came from one sample that was sequenced in a study of a mutant IDH1 vaccine in newly diagnosed glioma. Indicated time point: week 35, safety follow-up. Vaccination comprised doses that each held 300 ug of mutant IDH1 20-mer peptide, plus topical imiquimod. Their antigens remain unidentified. Generated by immunoSEQ multiplex PCR, the TCRdb table keeps only in-frame clones and is missing some. The profile shows more than 25,000 clones, roughly three quarters of them singletons. Sequencing was performed on PBMCs, taken from a glioma patient whose treatment included an IDH1 peptide vaccine. The source is a woman aged 30 to 39 with glioma. Some clones in this sample may be carry-over from other donors' samples.

The V call is TRBV6-6, the J call TRBJ2-1; 13 bases map to TRBD2. V lost 6 bases to trimming and J lost 8 bases; unmatched junction nucleotides: 7. This CDR3 has 15 amino acids. Looked up from germline, CDR1 is MNHNY and CDR2 is SVGAGI (reference sequence). The CDR3 sequence is CASRGGTSGADEQFF. DNA of the CDR3: TGTGCCAGCAGAGGAGGGACTAGCGGGGCGGATGAGCAGTTCTTC.

This chain uses TRBV11-2 with TRBJ2-7, with 10 bases matching TRBD2. J lost 7 bases, V lost 2 bases, and 8 bases had no gene match. Germline V gene sequence: CDR1 SGHAT, CDR2 FQNNGV. CDR3 length: 15 amino acids. This CDR3 is CASSLTSGKLREQYF. The CDR3 DNA sequence: TGTGCCAGCAGCTTAACTAGCGGGAAGTTACGGGAGCAGTACTTC. Supplemented by reference TRBV11-2 and TRBJ2-7, the full variable domain reads EAGVAQSPRYKIIEKRQSVAFWCNPISGHATLYWYQQILGQGPKLLIQFQNNGVVDDSQLPKDRFSAERLKGVDSTLKIQPAKLEDSAVYLCASSLTSGKLREQYFGPGTRLTVT.

This rearrangement joins TRBV6-5 to TRBJ1-3; D remains unclear. This CDR3 region has 12 residues. V gave up 4 bases and J gave up 7 bases, with 8 bases separating them. The germline V gene encodes CDR1 MNHEY and CDR2 SVGAGI. This CDR3 is CASSSPFNTIYF. The DNA for the CDR3 is TGTGCCAGCAGTTCCCCCTTCAACACCATATATTTT.

The chain links TRBV2 to TRBJ1-3; perhaps TRBD1 as D (6 bases). The CDR3 totals 15 residues. Per the germline V gene, CDR1 is SNHLY and CDR2 is FYNNEI. Trimming pared 10 bases from V and 0 bases from J, leaving 16 bases between. CDR3 sequence reads: CATYRDMSSGNTIYF. The CDR3 bases are TGTGCCACCTACCGGGACATGAGCTCTGGAAACACCATATATTTT.

The rearrangement uses TRBV10-2 and TRBJ2-2; D call uncertain. The CDR3 has 15 residues. Looked up from germline, CDR1 is WSHSY and CDR2 is SAAADI. Deletions cut 7 bases from V and 3 bases from J, with 15 bases between. The CDR3, as DNA: TGCGCCAGCACGGACCGCCCCCCCGACACCGGGGAGCTGTTTTTT. It yields the protein CASTDRPPDTGELFF.

The rearrangement links TRBV7-8 to TRBJ2-5; 7 bases align to TRBD2. The germline gives CDR1 SGHVS, CDR2 FQNEAQ. This CDR3 has 14 amino acids. With 0 bases clipped from V and 5 bases from J, the junction kept 3 bases outside the gene matches. CDR3 sequence reads: CASSLAGGWETQYF. The CDR3 nucleotides read TGTGCCAGCAGCTTAGCGGGGGGGTGGGAGACCCAGTACTTC.

V usage is TRBV29-1 and J usage is TRBJ2-3; 10 nucleotides line up with TRBD2. Trimming removed 4 bases from V and 0 bases from J; junction bases left unmatched: 16. Germline CDR1 is SQVTM and CDR2 is ANQGSEA. The CDR3 length is 19 residues. For the CDR3, the DNA is TGCAGCGTTGGGCTCCGGACTAGCGGACCAACGCCTAGCACAGATACGCAGTATTTT. It encodes CSVGLRTSGPTPSTDTQYF.

This clone was detected once. V gene TRBV6-6 combines with J gene TRBJ1-2; possibly TRBD1 for D (6 bases). Trimming removed 5 bases at V and 9 bases at J, with 13 bases between. The CDR3 sequence is 12 residues long. CDR1 is MNHNY and CDR2 is SVGAGI in the germline V gene (reference sequence). In DNA, the CDR3 is TGTGCCAGCAGTACCTCCCAGGGGCGCTACACCTTC. It specifies CASSTSQGRYTF.

The chain recombines TRBV29-1 with TRBJ2-7, with D perhaps TRBD1 (8 bases). Trimming stripped 7 bases from V and 0 bases from J, with 13 bases between. Germline CDR1 SQVTM, CDR2 ANQGSEA. CDR3 length: 13 residues. The CDR3 DNA follows: TGCAGCGGACAGGGGAGGGGCTCCTACGAGCAGTACTTC. This encodes CSGQGRGSYEQYF.

This clone was counted a few times. This chain connects TRBV11-2 to TRBJ1-1; no firm D call. Trimming removed 2 bases from V and 1 base from J, with 5 bases in between. The CDR3 length is 13 residues. The germline V gene encodes CDR1 SGHAT and CDR2 FQNNGV. The CDR3 DNA follows: TGTGCCAGCAGCTTACGGGGGAACACTGAAGCTTTCTTT. As protein: CASSLRGNTEAFF.

This CDR3 reads CASSLGPGLNTEAFF. CDR3 bases: TGCGCCAGCAGCTTGGGTCCGGGGTTGAACACTGAAGCTTTCTTT. The chain employs TRBV5-1 and TRBJ1-1; no definite D call. V lost 0 bases, J lost 0 bases, and 9 bases lay in between. CDR3 length: 15 residues. CDR1 SGHRS and CDR2 YFSETQ come from the germline V gene.

The V and J genes are TRBV6-5 and TRBJ2-1, with D perhaps matching TRBD2 (6 bases). Germline CDR1 MNHEY, CDR2 SVGAGI. Trimming pared 0 bases from V and 7 bases from J, leaving 10 bases between. This CDR3 spans 14 amino acids. Here the CDR3 DNA reads TGTGCCAGCAGTTACTCGGGGGGAGCGAATGAGCAGTTCTTC. Protein product: CASSYSGGANEQFF.

The chain uses TRBV2 and TRBJ2-1; 11 bases map to TRBD2. The CDR3 sequence is 16 residues long. The V gene's germline CDR1 is SNHLY and CDR2 FYNNEI. J gave up 0 bases and V 6 bases, and 4 bases lay outside the gene matches. In DNA form, the CDR3 reads TGTGCCAGCAGGGGACTAGCGGTCAGCTCCTACAATGAGCAGTTCTTC. Its translation: CASRGLAVSSYNEQFF.

This clone was detected once. This chain uses TRBV18 with TRBJ2-7; no clear D. The length of the CDR3 is 12 residues. The V end lost 3 bases, the J end lost 6 bases, and 9 bases lay between the germline ends. Germline V gives CDR1 KGHSH, CDR2 LQKENI. In DNA, the CDR3 is TGTGCCAGCTCACCCCCGAGGAGCGAGCAGTACTTC. Protein: CASSPPRSEQYF.

This chain joins TRBV6-6 and TRBJ2-1; the D is unclear. Germline CDR1 reads MNHNY; CDR2 reads SVGAGI (reference sequence). The CDR3 is 15 amino acids. Trimming stripped 0 bases from V and 7 bases from J, with 13 bases between. The CDR3 is CASSYSGSLTNEQFF. Written as DNA, the CDR3 is TGTGCCAGCAGTTACTCAGGCTCCCTCACTAATGAGCAGTTCTTC.

The chain is built from TRBV14 and TRBJ2-3; D gene ambiguous. CDR1 is SGHDN and CDR2 is FVKESK in the germline V gene. The CDR3 consists of 14 residues. V shed 4 bases and J shed 2 bases, with 10 bases lying between them. The CDR3 DNA sequence: TGTGCCAGCAGCCTCGAACAGAACACAGATACGCAGTATTTT. Amino acids: CASSLEQNTDTQYF.

The CDR3 DNA sequence: TGTGCCAGCAGTTTAGATGGCCAGGAGCAGTACTTC. The encoded protein is CASSLDGQEQYF. The chain combines TRBV27 with TRBJ2-7; no definite D call. This CDR3 spans 12 amino acids. CDR1 MNHEY and CDR2 SMNVEV come from the germline V gene (reference sequence). The V end lost 2 bases, the J end lost 7 bases, and 9 bases lay between the germline ends.

This chain links TRBV25-1 with TRBJ1-1; D uncertain. The germline V gene has CDR1 MGHDK and CDR2 SYGVNS. Trimming shortened V by 0 bases and J by 2 bases, and 7 bases separated the two germline ends. This CDR3 has 14 amino acids. This CDR3 reads CASSEYQPNTEAFF. In DNA form, the CDR3 reads TGTGCCAGCAGTGAATACCAGCCTAACACTGAAGCTTTCTTT.

The chain links TRBV5-1 to TRBJ1-1; perhaps TRBD1 as D (6 bases). The CDR3 is 13 amino acids. V lost 4 bases to trimming and J lost 3 bases, with 10 bases between them. CDR1 SGHRS and CDR2 YFSETQ come from the germline V gene. The CDR3 DNA reads as TGCGCCAGCAGCGAACAGGGAGACACTGAAGCTTTCTTT. Its translation: CASSEQGDTEAFF.

The V and J genes are TRBV30 and TRBJ2-5; 7 nucleotides agree with TRBD1. The V and J ends lost 0 bases and 4 bases, in that order; junction bases with no gene match: 5. Looked up from germline, CDR1 is GTSNPN and CDR2 is SVGIG (reference sequence). The CDR3 extends over 14 amino acids. The CDR3 region is CAWSVARGRETQYF. DNA for the CDR3: TGTGCCTGGAGTGTAGCCAGGGGGAGAGAGACCCAGTACTTC.